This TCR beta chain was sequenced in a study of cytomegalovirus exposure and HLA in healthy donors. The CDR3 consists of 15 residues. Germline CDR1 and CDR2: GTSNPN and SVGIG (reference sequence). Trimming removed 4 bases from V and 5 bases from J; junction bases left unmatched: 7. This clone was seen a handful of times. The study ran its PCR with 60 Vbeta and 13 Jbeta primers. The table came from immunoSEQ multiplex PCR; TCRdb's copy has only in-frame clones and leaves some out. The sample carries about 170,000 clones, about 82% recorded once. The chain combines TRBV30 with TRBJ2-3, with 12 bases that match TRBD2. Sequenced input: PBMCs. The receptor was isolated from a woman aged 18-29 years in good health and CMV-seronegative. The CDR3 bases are TGTGCCTGGATGGCTAGCGGGAGGGCCCAAGATACGCAGTATTTT. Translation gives CAWMASGRAQDTQYF.